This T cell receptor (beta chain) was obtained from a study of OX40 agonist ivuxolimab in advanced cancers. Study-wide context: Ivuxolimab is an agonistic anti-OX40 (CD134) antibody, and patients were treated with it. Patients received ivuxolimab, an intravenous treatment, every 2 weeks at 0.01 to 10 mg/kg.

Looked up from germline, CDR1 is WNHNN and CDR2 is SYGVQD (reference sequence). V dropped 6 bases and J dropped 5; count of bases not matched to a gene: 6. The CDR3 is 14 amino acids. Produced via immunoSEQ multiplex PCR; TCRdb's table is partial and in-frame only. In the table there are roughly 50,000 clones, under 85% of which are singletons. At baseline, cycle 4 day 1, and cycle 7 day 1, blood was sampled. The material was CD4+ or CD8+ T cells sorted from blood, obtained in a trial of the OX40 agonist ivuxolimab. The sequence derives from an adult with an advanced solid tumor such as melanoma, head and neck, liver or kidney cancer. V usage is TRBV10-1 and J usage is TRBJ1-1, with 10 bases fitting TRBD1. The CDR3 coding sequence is TGCGCCAGCAGCGACAGGGGGCGAGGGACTGAAGCTTTCTTT. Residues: CASSDRGRGTEAFF.